What follows is one T cell receptor (beta chain) and its context. Its specificity is unknown. Reverse transcription of about 0.5 to 1 ug RNA was performed with random hexamers. A single record per CDR3 protein comes from TCRdb applying MiXCR to the immunoSEQ multiplex PCR reads. The sample shows tens of thousands of distinct CDR3 sequences, just under 95% of them seen only once. CDR3 length: 15 amino acids. Germline loops: CDR1 SGHDN, CDR2 FVKESK. Trimming pared 3 bases from V and 2 bases from J, leaving 13 bases between. This specimen comes from a study of CD8 T cells in Susac syndrome. Points from the study as a whole: As acknowledged by the study, its TCR sequencing and HLA analysis included a relatively small number of individuals.

V gene TRBV14 combines with J gene TRBJ1-1; D call uncertain. Specimen: CD8+ T cells from PBMCs. The receptor's source is a human donor in good health. The CDR3 DNA reads as TGTGCCAGCAGCCAGTATATTGGGAGAAACACTGAAGCTTTCTTT. Encoded protein: CASSQYIGRNTEAFF.